The T cell receptor beta chain under discussion was sequenced for a study of T cells in Graves' hyperthyroidism and ophthalmopathy. At the level of the study: Peripheral blood was acquired at first diagnosis, ahead of any therapy whatsoever. General study results and limits: Separation of ophthalmopathy from stable hyperthyroidism was achieved by a 13 V-J model.

Amplification of TCR beta CDR3 regions used RNA as the template. The HTBI primer set served for first-round RT-PCR of the TCR CDR3. TCRdb reprocessed the multiplex PCR reads via MiXCR and lists one record per CDR3 protein. Of around 520,000 distinct CDR3 sequences listed, approximately 24% are singletons. CDR3 length: 15 residues. Unmatched junction bases numbered 6, after V lost 3 bases and J lost 5 bases. The germline CDR1 and CDR2 sequences are MGHDK and SYGVNS. Turning to this clonotype: The antigen is not known.

The origin of this receptor is a woman younger than 45 with Graves' ophthalmopathy. The sequenced material came from blood. The gene calls are TRBV25-1 and TRBJ2-5, with TRBD2 identical over 10 bases. CDR3 sequence reads: CASSDGGLAMETQYF. In nucleotides, the CDR3 is TGTGCCAGCAGTGATGGGGGACTAGCGATGGAGACCCAGTACTTC.